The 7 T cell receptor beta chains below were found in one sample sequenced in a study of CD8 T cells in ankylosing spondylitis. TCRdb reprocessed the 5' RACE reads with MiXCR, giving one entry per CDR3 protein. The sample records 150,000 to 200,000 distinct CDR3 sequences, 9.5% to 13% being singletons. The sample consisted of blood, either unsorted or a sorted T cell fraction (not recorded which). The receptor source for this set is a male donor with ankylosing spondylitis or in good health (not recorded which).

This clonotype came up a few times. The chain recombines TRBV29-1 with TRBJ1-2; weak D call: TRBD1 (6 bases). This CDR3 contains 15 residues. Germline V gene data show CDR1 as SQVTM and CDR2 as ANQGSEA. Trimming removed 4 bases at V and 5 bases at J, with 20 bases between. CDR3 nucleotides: TGCAGCGTTGCCATTTTGCTACAGGGCGTGTATGGCTACACCTTC. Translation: CSVAILLQGVYGYTF.

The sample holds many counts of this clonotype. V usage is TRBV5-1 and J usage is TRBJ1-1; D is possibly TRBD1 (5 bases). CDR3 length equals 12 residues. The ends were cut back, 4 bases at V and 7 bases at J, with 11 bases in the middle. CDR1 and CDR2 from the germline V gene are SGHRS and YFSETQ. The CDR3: CASSSQGVEAFF. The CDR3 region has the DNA TGCGCCAGCAGCAGCCAGGGAGTTGAAGCTTTCTTT. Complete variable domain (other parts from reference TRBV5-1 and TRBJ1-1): KAGVTQTPRYLIKTRGQQVTLSCSPISGHRSVSWYQQTPGQGLQFLFEYFSETQRNKGNFPGRFSGRQFSNSRSEMNVSTLELGDSALYLCASSSQGVEAFFGQGTRLTVV.

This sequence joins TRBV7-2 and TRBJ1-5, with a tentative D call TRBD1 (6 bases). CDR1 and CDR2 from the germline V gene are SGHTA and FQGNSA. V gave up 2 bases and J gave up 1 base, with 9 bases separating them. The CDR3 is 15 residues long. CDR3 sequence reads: CASSLNRESNQPQHF. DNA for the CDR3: TGTGCCAGCAGCTTAAACAGGGAAAGCAATCAGCCCCAGCATTTT.

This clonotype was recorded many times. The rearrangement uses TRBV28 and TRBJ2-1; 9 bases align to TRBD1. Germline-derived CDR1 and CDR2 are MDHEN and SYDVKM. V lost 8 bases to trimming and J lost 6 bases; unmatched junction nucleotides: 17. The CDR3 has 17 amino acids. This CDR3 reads CASSPNPGTGHTNEQFF. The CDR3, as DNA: TGTGCCAGCTCTCCAAATCCCGGGACAGGGCACACCAATGAGCAGTTCTTC. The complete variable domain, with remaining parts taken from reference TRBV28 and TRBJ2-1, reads DVKVTQSSRYLVKRTGEKVFLECVQDMDHENMFWYRQDPGLGLRLIYFSYDVKMKEKGDIPEGYSVSREKKERFSLILESASTNQTSMYLCASSPNPGTGHTNEQFFGPGTRLTVL.

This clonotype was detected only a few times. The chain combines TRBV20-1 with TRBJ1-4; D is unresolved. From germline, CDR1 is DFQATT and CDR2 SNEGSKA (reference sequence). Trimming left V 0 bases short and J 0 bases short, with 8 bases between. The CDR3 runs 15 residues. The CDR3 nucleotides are TGCAGTGCTAGAGATTTTGCGGCAACTAATGAAAAACTGTTTTTT. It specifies CSARDFAATNEKLFF.

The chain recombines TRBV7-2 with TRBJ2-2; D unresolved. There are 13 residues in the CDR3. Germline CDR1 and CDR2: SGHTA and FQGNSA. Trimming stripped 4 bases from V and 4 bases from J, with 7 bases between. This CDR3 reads CASSSYSTGELFF. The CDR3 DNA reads TGTGCCAGCAGCTCTTACTCCACCGGGGAGCTGTTTTTT.

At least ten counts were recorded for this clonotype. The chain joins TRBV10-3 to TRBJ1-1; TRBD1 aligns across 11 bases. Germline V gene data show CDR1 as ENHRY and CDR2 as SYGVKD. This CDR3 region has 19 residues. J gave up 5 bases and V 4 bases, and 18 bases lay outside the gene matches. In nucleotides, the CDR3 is TGTGCCATCAGTGTATCAAACGCCCCGGACAGGGGGCATGAGACTGAAGCTTTCTTT. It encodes CAISVSNAPDRGHETEAFF.